Described below is a single T cell receptor (beta chain) sequence and its context. The sample comes from a study of monozygotic twins with inflammatory bowel disease. Every sample had its cDNA made across eight separate reactions. Reanalyzing the 5' RACE reads, TCRdb keeps one entry per CDR3 protein, without DNA. The sample table includes approximately 300,000 distinct CDR3 sequences. Germline values: CDR1 SEHNR, CDR2 FQNEAQ (reference sequence). This CDR3 is built from 15 residues. Sequences were obtained from blood. V usage is TRBV7-9 and J usage is TRBJ2-5. This clonotype originated in a human donor with ulcerative colitis or Crohn's disease, or a healthy co-twin of an affected twin (not recorded which). The CDR3 protein is CASSRPVTSEETQYF.